This T cell receptor beta chain was recorded in a study of neurological immune-mediated disorders. General observations from the study: TCR clonal expansion peaked in HTLV-1-associated myelopathy patients and was lowest in multiple sclerosis patients. On phylogenetic grouping, the repertoires of 18 of 34 multiple sclerosis patients fell within one related-CDR3 cluster, constituting a possible signature.

This clonotype was seen ten or more times. The antigen remains unidentified. cDNA synthesis was performed by 5'RACE with 10-nucleotide random UMIs. A single record per CDR3 protein comes from TCRdb applying MiXCR to the 5' RACE reads. Of around 66,000 distinct CDR3 sequences listed, roughly 4.8% are singletons. From germline, CDR1 is MNHEY and CDR2 SMNVEV (reference sequence). This CDR3 contains 16 residues. Trimming cost V 2 bases and J 0 bases, with 11 bases left between them. The starting material, 2 million PBMCs stored at -80 C, gave rise to the unsorted libraries. The sample comprised PBMCs. This sequence was found in a woman in her seventies with multiple sclerosis. J is TRBJ2-4 and V is TRBV27, with D tentatively TRBD2 (6 bases). CDR3: CASSLGLAEAKNIQYF. Here the CDR3 DNA reads TGTGCCAGCAGTTTAGGGTTAGCGGAAGCCAAAAACATTCAGTACTTC.